Detailed here is one T cell receptor beta chain. Seattle cases were enrolled at active infection and followed longitudinally. Sequencing was performed with immunoSEQ multiplex PCR; in TCRdb, only in-frame clones are kept and a portion is missing. Among about 52,000 clones listed, 82% were seen once. Germline lookup yields CDR1 MNHEY and CDR2 SMNVEV (reference sequence). V was shortened by 6 bases and J by 4 bases, with 13 bases between the two germline ends. The length of the CDR3 is 14 residues. The data originate from a study of blood T cell repertoires in COVID-19. Sequences were obtained from peripheral blood. This sequence originates from an elderly man with COVID-19, enrolled during active disease. The chain couples TRBV27 to TRBJ1-3; D possibly corresponds to TRBD1 (6 bases). The CDR3 DNA reads as TGTGCCAGCAGCGGCGGGGGGCAGGGAAACACCATATATTTT. Translation gives CASSGGGQGNTIYF.